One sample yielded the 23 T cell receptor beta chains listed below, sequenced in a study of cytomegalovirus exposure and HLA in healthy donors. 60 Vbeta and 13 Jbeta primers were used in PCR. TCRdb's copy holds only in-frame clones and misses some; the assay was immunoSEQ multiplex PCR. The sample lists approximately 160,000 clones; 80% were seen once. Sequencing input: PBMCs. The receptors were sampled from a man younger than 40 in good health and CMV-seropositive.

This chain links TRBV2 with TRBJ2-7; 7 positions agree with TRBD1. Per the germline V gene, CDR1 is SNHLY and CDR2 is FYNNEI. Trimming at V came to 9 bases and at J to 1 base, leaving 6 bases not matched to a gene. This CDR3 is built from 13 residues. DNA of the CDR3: TGTGCCAGTCAACAGGGGAGATCCTACGAGCAGTACTTC. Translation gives CASQQGRSYEQYF. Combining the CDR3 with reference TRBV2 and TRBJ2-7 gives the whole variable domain EPEVTQTPSHQVTQMGQEVILRCVPISNHLYFYWYRQILGQKVEFLVSFYNNEISEKSEIFDDQFSVERPDGSNFTLKIRSTKLEDSAMYFCASQQGRSYEQYFGPGTRLTVT.

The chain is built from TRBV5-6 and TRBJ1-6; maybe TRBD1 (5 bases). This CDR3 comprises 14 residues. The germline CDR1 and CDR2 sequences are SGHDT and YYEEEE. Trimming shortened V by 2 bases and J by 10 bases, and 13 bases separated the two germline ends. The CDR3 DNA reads TGTGCCAGCAGCTTCGGGGGATATGAGTCACCCCTCCACTTT. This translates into CASSFGGYESPLHF.

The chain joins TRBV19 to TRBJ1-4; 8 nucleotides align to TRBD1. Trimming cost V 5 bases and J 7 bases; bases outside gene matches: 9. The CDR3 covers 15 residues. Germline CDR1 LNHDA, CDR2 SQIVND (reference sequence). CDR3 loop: CASSPRGQGGEKLFF. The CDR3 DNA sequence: TGTGCCAGTAGTCCACGAGGACAGGGTGGTGAAAAACTGTTTTTT.

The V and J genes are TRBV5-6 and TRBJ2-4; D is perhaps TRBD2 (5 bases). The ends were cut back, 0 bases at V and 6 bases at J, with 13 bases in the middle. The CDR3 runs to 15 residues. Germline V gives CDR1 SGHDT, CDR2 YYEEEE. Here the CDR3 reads CASSLGTPWGNIQYF. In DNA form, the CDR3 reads TGTGCCAGCAGCTTGGGGACTCCTTGGGGAAACATTCAGTACTTC. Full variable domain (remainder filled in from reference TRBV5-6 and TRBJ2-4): DAGVTQSPTHLIKTRGQQVTLRCSPKSGHDTVSWYQQALGQGPQFIFQYYEEEERQRGNFPDRFSGHQFPNYSSELNVNALLLGDSALYLCASSLGTPWGNIQYFGAGTRLSVL.

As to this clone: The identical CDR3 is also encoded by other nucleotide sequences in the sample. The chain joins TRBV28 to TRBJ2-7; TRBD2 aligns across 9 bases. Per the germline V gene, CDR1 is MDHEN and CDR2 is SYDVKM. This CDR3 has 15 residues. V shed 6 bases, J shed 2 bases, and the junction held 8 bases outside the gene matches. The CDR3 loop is CASRPGLAYTYEQYF. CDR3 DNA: TGTGCCAGCAGACCCGGACTAGCGTACACCTACGAGCAGTACTTC.

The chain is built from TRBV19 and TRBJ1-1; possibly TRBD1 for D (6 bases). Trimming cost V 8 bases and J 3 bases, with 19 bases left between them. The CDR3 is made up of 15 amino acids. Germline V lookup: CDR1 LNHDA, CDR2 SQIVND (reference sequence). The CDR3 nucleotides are TGTGCCAGTCGACCCCCAGGGGCCGTGGACACTGAAGCTTTCTTT. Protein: CASRPPGAVDTEAFF.

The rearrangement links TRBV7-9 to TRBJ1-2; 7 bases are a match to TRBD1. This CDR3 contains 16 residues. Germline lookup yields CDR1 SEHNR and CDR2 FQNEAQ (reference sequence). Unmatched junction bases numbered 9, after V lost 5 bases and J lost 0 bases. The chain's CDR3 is CASSDTGESPNYGYTF. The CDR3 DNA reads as TGTGCCAGCAGCGACACAGGGGAAAGTCCTAACTATGGCTACACCTTC.

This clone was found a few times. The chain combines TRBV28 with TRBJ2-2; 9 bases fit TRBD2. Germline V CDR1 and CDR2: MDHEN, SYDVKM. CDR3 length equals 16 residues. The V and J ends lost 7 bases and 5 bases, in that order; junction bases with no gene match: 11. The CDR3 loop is CASTPVAGDDTGELFF. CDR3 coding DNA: TGTGCCAGCACCCCCGTAGCGGGAGATGATACCGGGGAGCTGTTTTTT. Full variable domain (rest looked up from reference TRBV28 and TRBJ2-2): DVKVTQSSRYLVKRTGEKVFLECVQDMDHENMFWYRQDPGLGLRLIYFSYDVKMKEKGDIPEGYSVSREKKERFSLILESASTNQTSMYLCASTPVAGDDTGELFFGEGSRLTVL.

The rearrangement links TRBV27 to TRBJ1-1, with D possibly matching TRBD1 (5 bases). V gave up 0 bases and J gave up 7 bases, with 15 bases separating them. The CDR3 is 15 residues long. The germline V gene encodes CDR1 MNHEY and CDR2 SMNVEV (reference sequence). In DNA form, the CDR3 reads TGTGCCAGCAGTTTATCAGCAGTTAGGGGTAATGAAGCTTTCTTT. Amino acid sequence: CASSLSAVRGNEAFF.

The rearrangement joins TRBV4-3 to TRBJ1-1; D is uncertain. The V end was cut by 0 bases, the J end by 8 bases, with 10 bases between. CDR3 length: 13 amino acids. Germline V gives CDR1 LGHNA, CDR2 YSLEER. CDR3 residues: CASSQDQTEEAFF. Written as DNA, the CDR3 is TGCGCCAGCAGCCAAGATCAGACGGAGGAAGCTTTCTTT.

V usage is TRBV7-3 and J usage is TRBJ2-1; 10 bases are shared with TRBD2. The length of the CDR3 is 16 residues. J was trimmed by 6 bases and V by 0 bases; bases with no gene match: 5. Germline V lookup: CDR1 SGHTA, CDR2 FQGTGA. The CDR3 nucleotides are TGTGCCAGCAGCTTAACGCCTAGCGGGAGTTTCAATGAGCAGTTCTTC. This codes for CASSLTPSGSFNEQFF.

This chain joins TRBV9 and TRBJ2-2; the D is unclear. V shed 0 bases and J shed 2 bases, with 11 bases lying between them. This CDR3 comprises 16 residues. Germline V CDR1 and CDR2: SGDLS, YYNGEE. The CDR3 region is CASSVAPGSNTGELFF. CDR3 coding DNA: TGTGCCAGCAGCGTAGCCCCAGGATCTAACACCGGGGAGCTGTTTTTT.

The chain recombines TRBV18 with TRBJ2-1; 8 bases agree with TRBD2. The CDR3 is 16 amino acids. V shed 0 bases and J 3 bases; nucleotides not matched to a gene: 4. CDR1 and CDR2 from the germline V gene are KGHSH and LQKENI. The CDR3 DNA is TGTGCCAGCTCACCACCGACGACTAGCGACTACAATGAGCAGTTCTTC. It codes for CASSPPTTSDYNEQFF.

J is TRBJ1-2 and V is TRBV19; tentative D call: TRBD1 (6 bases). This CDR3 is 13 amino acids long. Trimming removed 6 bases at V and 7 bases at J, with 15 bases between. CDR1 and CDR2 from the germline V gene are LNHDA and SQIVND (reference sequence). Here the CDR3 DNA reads TGTGCCAGTAGCACAAGGGGGTTGACTGGCTACACCTTC. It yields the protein CASSTRGLTGYTF.

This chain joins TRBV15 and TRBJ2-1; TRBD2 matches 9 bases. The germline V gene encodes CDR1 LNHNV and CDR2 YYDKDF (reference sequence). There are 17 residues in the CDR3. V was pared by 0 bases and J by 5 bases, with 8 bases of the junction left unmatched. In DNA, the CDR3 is TGTGCCACCAGCAGAGATAGGGGTAGCGGGAGCAACAATGAGCAGTTCTTC. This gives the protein CATSRDRGSGSNNEQFF.

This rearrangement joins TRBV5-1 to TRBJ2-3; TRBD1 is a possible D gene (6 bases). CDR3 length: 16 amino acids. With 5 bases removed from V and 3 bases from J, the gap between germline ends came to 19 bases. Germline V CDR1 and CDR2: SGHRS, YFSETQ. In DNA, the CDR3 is TGCGCCAGCAGTCCTAAACAGGGAAGGGGTACAGATACGCAGTATTTT. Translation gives CASSPKQGRGTDTQYF.

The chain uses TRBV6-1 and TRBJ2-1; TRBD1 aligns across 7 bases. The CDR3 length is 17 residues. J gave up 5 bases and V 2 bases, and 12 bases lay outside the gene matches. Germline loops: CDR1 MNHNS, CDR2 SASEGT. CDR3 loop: CASSEQGFTGVHNEQFF. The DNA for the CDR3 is TGTGCCAGCAGTGAACAAGGATTTACAGGGGTCCACAATGAGCAGTTCTTC.

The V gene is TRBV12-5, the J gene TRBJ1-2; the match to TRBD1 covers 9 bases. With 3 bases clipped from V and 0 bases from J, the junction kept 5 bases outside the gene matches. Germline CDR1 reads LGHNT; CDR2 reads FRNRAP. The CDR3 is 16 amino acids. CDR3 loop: CASGLGQGPPNYGYTF. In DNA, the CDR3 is TGTGCTAGTGGTTTAGGACAGGGGCCGCCTAACTATGGCTACACCTTC.

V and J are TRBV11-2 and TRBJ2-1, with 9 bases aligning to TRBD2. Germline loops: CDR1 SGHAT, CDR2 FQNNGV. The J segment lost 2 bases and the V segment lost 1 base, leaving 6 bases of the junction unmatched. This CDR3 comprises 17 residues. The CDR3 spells CASSLVLAGATYNEQFF. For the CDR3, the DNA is TGTGCCAGCAGCTTAGTGTTAGCGGGAGCTACCTACAATGAGCAGTTCTTC.

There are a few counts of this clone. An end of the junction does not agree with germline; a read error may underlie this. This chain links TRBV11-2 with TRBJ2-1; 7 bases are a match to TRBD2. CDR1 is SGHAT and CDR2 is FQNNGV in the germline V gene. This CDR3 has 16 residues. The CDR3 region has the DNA TGTGCCAGCAGCCTAGACAACCGGGACTATTACAATGAGCAGTTCTTC. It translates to CASSLDNRDYYNEQFF.

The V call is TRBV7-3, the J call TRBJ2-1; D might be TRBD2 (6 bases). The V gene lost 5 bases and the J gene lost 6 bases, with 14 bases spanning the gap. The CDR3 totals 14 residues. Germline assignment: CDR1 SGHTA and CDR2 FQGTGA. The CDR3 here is CASSRLESGNEQFF. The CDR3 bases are TGTGCCAGCAGCAGACTAGAGTCCGGCAATGAGCAGTTCTTC.

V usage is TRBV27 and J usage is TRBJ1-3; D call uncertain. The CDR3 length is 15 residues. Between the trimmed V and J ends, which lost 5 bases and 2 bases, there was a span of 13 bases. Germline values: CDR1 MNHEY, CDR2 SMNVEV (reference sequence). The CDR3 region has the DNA TGTGCCAGCAGTCCATGGGCCATGACTGGAAACACCATATATTTT. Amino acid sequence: CASSPWAMTGNTIYF.

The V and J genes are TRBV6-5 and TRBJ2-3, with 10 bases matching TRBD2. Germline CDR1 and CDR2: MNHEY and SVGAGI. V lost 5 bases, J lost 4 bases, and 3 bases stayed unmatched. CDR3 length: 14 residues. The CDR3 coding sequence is TGTGCCAGCAGTCCTAGCGGGAGAGCAGATACGCAGTATTTT. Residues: CASSPSGRADTQYF.